This T cell receptor (beta chain) is from a study of shared clonotypes between healthy human individuals. Study overall: There were three CD4 naive, three CD4 memory, two CD8 naive and one CD8 memory plates per donor.

Repertoires were generated with immunoSEQ multiplex PCR, while TCRdb's copy carries only in-frame clones and drops some. Counted here are over a million clones, roughly 74% occurring once; the ten biggest clones make up 0.55% to 0.7%. This CDR3 is 22 amino acids long. CDR1 is KGHSH, CDR2 LQKENI, per germline. V lost 6 bases, J lost 1 base, and 19 bases stayed unmatched. The rearrangement joins TRBV18 to TRBJ2-6; 12 bases line up with TRBD2. Material for sequencing was memory CD4+ T cells from PBMCs. The subset: CD45RA-negative fraction. The sequence was obtained from a man in his late teens or twenties in good health. Some clones in this sample may be carry-over from other donors' samples. CDR3 sequence reads: CASSLSGSGGLAGSSGANVLTF. The CDR3 DNA reads as TGTGCCAGCTCCCTATCGGGTTCGGGCGGACTAGCGGGAAGTTCTGGGGCCAACGTCCTGACTTTC.